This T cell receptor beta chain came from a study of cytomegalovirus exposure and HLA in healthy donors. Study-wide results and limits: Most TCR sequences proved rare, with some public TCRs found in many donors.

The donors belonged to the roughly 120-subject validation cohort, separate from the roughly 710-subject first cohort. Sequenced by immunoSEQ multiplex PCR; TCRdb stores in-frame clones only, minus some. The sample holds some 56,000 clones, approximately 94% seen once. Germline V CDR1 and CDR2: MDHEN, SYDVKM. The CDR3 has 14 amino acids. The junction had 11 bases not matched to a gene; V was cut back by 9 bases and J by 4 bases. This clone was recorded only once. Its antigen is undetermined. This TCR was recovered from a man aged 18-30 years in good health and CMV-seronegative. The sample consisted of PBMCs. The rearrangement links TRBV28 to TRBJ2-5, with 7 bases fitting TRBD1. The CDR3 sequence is CASCFVAGGETQYF. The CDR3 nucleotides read TGTGCCAGTTGCTTTGTAGCAGGGGGAGAGACCCAGTACTTC. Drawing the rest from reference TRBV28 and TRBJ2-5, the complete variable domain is DVKVTQSSRYLVKRTGEKVFLECVQDMDHENMFWYRQDPGLGLRLIYFSYDVKMKEKGDIPEGYSVSREKKERFSLILESASTNQTSMYLCASCFVAGGETQYFGPGTRLLVL.